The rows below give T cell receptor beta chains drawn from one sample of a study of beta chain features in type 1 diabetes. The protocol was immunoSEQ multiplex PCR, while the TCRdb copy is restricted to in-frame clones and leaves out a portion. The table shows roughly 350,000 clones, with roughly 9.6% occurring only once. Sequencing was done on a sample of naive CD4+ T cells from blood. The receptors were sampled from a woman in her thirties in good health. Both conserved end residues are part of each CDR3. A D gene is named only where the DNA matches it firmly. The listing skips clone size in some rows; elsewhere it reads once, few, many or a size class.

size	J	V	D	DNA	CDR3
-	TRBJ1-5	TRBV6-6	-	TGTGCCAGCACTCAGGGTAATCAGCCCCAGCATTTT	CASTQGNQPQHF
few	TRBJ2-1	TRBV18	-	TGTGCCAGCTCACCCTCAGAGGGTTCCTACAATGAGCAGTTCTTC	CASSPSEGSYNEQFF
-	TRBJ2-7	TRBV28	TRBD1	TGTGCCAGCACCTCCGGGACAGGGGGCCCCGAGCAGTACTTC	CASTSGTGGPEQYF
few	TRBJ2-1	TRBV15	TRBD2	TGTGCCACCAGCAGAGATTATAGCGGGAGCGAGCAGTTCTTC	CATSRDYSGSEQFF
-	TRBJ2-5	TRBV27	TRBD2	TGTGCCAGCAGGGCTAGCGGCCCTACCAAGACCCAGTACTTC	CASRASGPTKTQYF
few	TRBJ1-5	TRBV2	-	TGTGCCAGCAGTGAGGTGATGGCCCTTGGTCCCCAGCATTTT	CASSEVMALGPQHF
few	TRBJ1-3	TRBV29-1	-	TGCAGCGTTGCCCGGGACACCTCTGGAAACACCATATATTTT	CSVARDTSGNTIYF
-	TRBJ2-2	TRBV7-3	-	TGTGCCAGCAGCTTAGGGGCATACGCGAACACCGGGGAGCTGTTTTTT	CASSLGAYANTGELFF
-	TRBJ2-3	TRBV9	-	TGTGCCAGCAGTCGATTAGCAGATACGCAGTATTTT	CASSRLADTQYF
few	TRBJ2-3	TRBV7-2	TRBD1	TGTGCCAGCAGCCCACAGGGACAGGTAGTGGATACGCAGTATTTT	CASSPQGQVVDTQYF
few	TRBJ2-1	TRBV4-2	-	TGTGCCAGCAGCCAAGAAGGGACGGGAGCCCGCCGGGATGAGCAGTTCTTC	CASSQEGTGARRDEQFF
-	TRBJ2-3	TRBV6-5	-	TGTGCCAGCAATCGGGGAGATACGCAGTATTTT	CASNRGDTQYF
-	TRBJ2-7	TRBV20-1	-	TGCAGTGCTAGCCTCGTTTACGAGCAGTACTTC	CSASLVYEQYF